Shown below are 18 T cell receptor beta chains from a single sample sequenced in a study of cytomegalovirus exposure and HLA in healthy donors. The PCR ran on 60 Vbeta and 13 Jbeta primers. Profiling relied on immunoSEQ multiplex PCR, and the TCRdb table lists in-frame clones only, not all of them. The sample carries about 160,000 clones, 81% recorded once. Sequencing was performed on PBMCs. These receptors were obtained from a man aged 50-59 years in good health and CMV-seropositive.

V and J are TRBV28 and TRBJ2-7, with unresolved D. This CDR3 is built from 11 residues. CDR1 is MDHEN and CDR2 is SYDVKM in the germline V gene. V gave up 6 bases and J gave up 4 bases, with 7 bases separating them. The CDR3 nucleotides read TGTGCCAGCAGCATACAGTACGAGCAGTACTTC. Translating gives CASSIQYEQYF.

The J gene is TRBJ2-3, the V gene TRBV7-2, with 15 bases that match TRBD2. The CDR3 covers 14 residues. The ends lost 8 bases at V and 9 bases at J; junction bases unmatched: 6. CDR1 is SGHTA and CDR2 is FQGNSA in the germline V gene. CDR3 sequence (DNA): TGTGCCAGCCGACGGACTAGCGGGGGGGGAACGCAGTATTTT. Its translation: CASRRTSGGGTQYF. Full variable domain (outside the CDR3, taken from reference TRBV7-2 and TRBJ2-3): GAGVSQSPSNKVTEKGKDVELRCDPISGHTALYWYRQSLGQGLEFLIYFQGNSAPDKSGLPSDRFSAERTGGSVSTLTIQRTQQEDSAVYLCASRRTSGGGTQYFGPGTRLTVL.

This chain joins TRBV30 and TRBJ1-2; D ambiguous. CDR3 length: 14 amino acids. Germline values: CDR1 GTSNPN, CDR2 SVGIG (reference sequence). V was cut by 1 base and J by 4 bases, with 13 bases left in between. The CDR3 loop is CAWSESWALYGYTF. The CDR3 DNA reads as TGTGCCTGGAGTGAGAGCTGGGCCCTCTATGGCTACACCTTC.

This clone was observed a handful of times. The same CDR3 can be traced to other DNA sequences in this sample. The chain is built from TRBV25-1 and TRBJ1-1; D is unclear. Per the germline V gene, CDR1 is MGHDK and CDR2 is SYGVNS. Trimming removed 6 bases from V and 4 bases from J, with 15 bases in between. This CDR3 is built from 14 residues. Written as DNA, the CDR3 is TGTGCCAGCAGGCCCAATCGCGTGAGCACTGAAGCTTTCTTT. It yields the protein CASRPNRVSTEAFF. The full variable domain, completed using reference TRBV25-1 and TRBJ1-1, is EADIYQTPRYLVIGTGKKITLECSQTMGHDKMYWYQQDPGMELHLIHYSYGVNSTEKGDLSSESTVSRIRTEHFPLTLESARPSHTSQYLCASRPNRVSTEAFFGQGTRLTVV.

This chain connects TRBV28 to TRBJ2-3; maybe TRBD2 (5 bases). The CDR3 consists of 14 residues. Germline V gene lookup returns CDR1 MDHEN and CDR2 SYDVKM. Trimming removed 6 bases from V and 0 bases from J, with 10 bases in between. DNA for the CDR3: TGTGCCAGCAGGGAGCGGAGAAGCACAGATACGCAGTATTTT. Translating gives CASRERRSTDTQYF. The variable domain in full, completed from reference TRBV28 and TRBJ2-3, reads DVKVTQSSRYLVKRTGEKVFLECVQDMDHENMFWYRQDPGLGLRLIYFSYDVKMKEKGDIPEGYSVSREKKERFSLILESASTNQTSMYLCASRERRSTDTQYFGPGTRLTVL.

The chain joins TRBV5-4 to TRBJ2-1, with 10 bases that match TRBD1. The germline V gene has CDR1 SGHNT and CDR2 YYREEE (reference sequence). The V and J ends lost 3 bases and 4 bases, in that order; junction bases with no gene match: 4. The CDR3 contains 15 residues. As DNA, the CDR3 is TGTGCCAGCAGCTGGGGGGACAGGGGATACAATGAGCAGTTCTTC. The encoded protein is CASSWGDRGYNEQFF.

The chain carries TRBV28 and TRBJ2-5, with 7 bases aligning to TRBD1. Per germline, CDR1 MDHEN and CDR2 SYDVKM. The CDR3 has 15 residues. The V gene end was trimmed by 6 bases and the J gene end by 5 bases; junction bases not matched to a gene: 12. The CDR3 DNA is TGTGCCAGCAGCGCTTCAAGGGGGCGGTCGGAGACCCAGTACTTC. Its translation: CASSASRGRSETQYF. Full variable domain (rest looked up from reference TRBV28 and TRBJ2-5): DVKVTQSSRYLVKRTGEKVFLECVQDMDHENMFWYRQDPGLGLRLIYFSYDVKMKEKGDIPEGYSVSREKKERFSLILESASTNQTSMYLCASSASRGRSETQYFGPGTRLLVL.

This chain joins TRBV11-2 and TRBJ2-7, with 9 bases aligning to TRBD2. Germline V gene sequence: CDR1 SGHAT, CDR2 FQNNGV. V lost 2 bases to trimming and J lost 4 bases; unmatched junction nucleotides: 9. The CDR3 is 16 amino acids. The chain's CDR3 is CASSLTSGLSPYEQYF. For the CDR3, the DNA is TGTGCCAGCAGCTTAACTAGCGGGCTCAGCCCTTACGAGCAGTACTTC.

The CDR3 loop is CASSERPERANTEAFF. The CDR3 DNA reads TGTGCCAGCAGTGAAAGGCCTGAGAGGGCGAACACTGAAGCTTTCTTT. The rearrangement links TRBV6-1 to TRBJ1-1; D is undetermined. Trimming shortened V by 2 bases and J by 1 base, and 14 bases separated the two germline ends. Germline V CDR1 and CDR2: MNHNS, SASEGT. This CDR3 comprises 16 residues.

The CDR3, as DNA: TGTGCCAGCAGCGTAGGTACTAGCGGGGGCTACGAGCAGTACTTC. This translates into CASSVGTSGGYEQYF. The chain employs TRBV9 and TRBJ2-7; 11 bases line up with TRBD2. The junction had 2 bases not matched to a gene; V was cut back by 0 bases and J by 3 bases. Germline V gene sequence: CDR1 SGDLS, CDR2 YYNGEE. The CDR3 is 15 residues long.

CDR3 amino acids: CASSSPSGGYNEQFF. The CDR3 nucleotides read TGTGCCAGTAGCTCGCCTAGCGGGGGATACAATGAGCAGTTCTTC. The V gene is TRBV19, the J gene TRBJ2-1; TRBD2 matches at 10 bases. V gave up 6 bases and J gave up 4 bases; unmatched junction bases: 6. Germline V gives CDR1 LNHDA, CDR2 SQIVND (reference sequence). The CDR3 is 15 amino acids. The whole variable domain, filled in from reference TRBV19 and TRBJ2-1, reads DGGITQSPKYLFRKEGQNVTLSCEQNLNHDAMYWYRQDPGQGLRLIYYSQIVNDFQKGDIAEGYSVSREKKESFPLTVTSAQKNPTAFYLCASSSPSGGYNEQFFGPGTRLTVL.

The chain recombines TRBV6-1 with TRBJ2-7; 8 bases are a match to TRBD1. CDR3 size: 14 residues. CDR1 is MNHNS and CDR2 is SASEGT in the germline V gene. With V trimmed by 8 bases and J by 4 bases, 10 bases remained unmatched. CDR3 bases: TGTGCCAGCCGTTTGGGGACAGGACTTTACGAGCAGTACTTC. Translated, it gives CASRLGTGLYEQYF.

The V call is TRBV5-1, the J call TRBJ1-5; 7 nucleotides align to TRBD1. With V trimmed by 2 bases and J by 2 bases, 10 bases remained unmatched. CDR1 SGHRS and CDR2 YFSETQ come from the germline V gene. The CDR3 runs 17 residues. The CDR3: CASSFGPYRGGNQPQHF. For the CDR3, the DNA is TGCGCCAGCAGCTTCGGCCCTTACAGGGGAGGCAATCAGCCCCAGCATTTT.

The chain carries TRBV7-2 and TRBJ2-7; 8 positions agree with TRBD2. The CDR3 has 14 amino acids. Germline loops: CDR1 SGHTA, CDR2 FQGNSA. The V segment lost 4 bases and the J segment 6 bases; nucleotides outside the gene matches: 8. CDR3 bases: TGTGCCAGCAGCTACGGGACTAGTACAACCGAGCAGTACTTC. Amino acid sequence: CASSYGTSTTEQYF.

This chain joins TRBV11-3 and TRBJ1-3; D not resolved. CDR1 is SGHNT, CDR2 YENEEA, per germline. Trimming left V 3 bases short and J 2 bases short, with 11 bases between. CDR3 length: 15 amino acids. The CDR3: CASSFLQAPGNTIYF. The CDR3 DNA follows: TGTGCCAGCAGCTTCCTCCAGGCGCCTGGAAACACCATATATTTT. The full variable domain, in which reference TRBV11-3 and TRBJ1-3 provide the parts outside the CDR3, is EAGVVQSPRYKIIEKKQPVAFWCNPISGHNTLYWYLQNLGQGPELLIRYENEEAVDDSQLPKDRFSAERLKGVDSTLKIQPAELGDSAVYLCASSFLQAPGNTIYFGEGSWLTVV.

The chain combines TRBV10-3 with TRBJ1-1; 7 positions agree with TRBD1. The CDR3 is made up of 15 amino acids. V lost 4 bases and J lost 5; bases outside the gene matches: 10. In germline, CDR1 is ENHRY, CDR2 SYGVKD. This CDR3 is CAISAPYRGTTEAFF. Here the CDR3 DNA reads TGTGCCATCAGTGCGCCCTACAGGGGAACTACTGAAGCTTTCTTT.

The count of this clone is one. The chain couples TRBV29-1 to TRBJ2-5; 7 bases fit TRBD2. CDR3 length: 13 amino acids. The J segment lost 6 bases and the V segment lost 3 bases, leaving 7 bases of the junction unmatched. Germline CDR1 reads SQVTM; CDR2 reads ANQGSEA. The CDR3 region has the DNA TGCAGCGTTGACCGCGCCAGCGGGAAGACCCAGTACTTC. It specifies CSVDRASGKTQYF.

The rearrangement links TRBV6-5 to TRBJ2-7, with TRBD1 as a possible D gene (5 bases). CDR1 and CDR2 from the germline V gene are MNHEY and SVGAGI. The germline V and J ends were trimmed by 4 bases and 4 bases, with 17 bases remaining between them. The CDR3 is 15 amino acids. CDR3 nucleotides: TGTGCCAGCAGTTCCTCGGGTAGGGGAATGTACGAGCAGTACTTC. Amino acid sequence: CASSSSGRGMYEQYF.